These 16 T cell receptor beta chains came from one sample sequenced in a study of CD8 T cells in Susac syndrome. Random hexamers were used to reverse transcribe roughly 0.45 to 1 ug of RNA. TCRdb reprocessed the immunoSEQ multiplex PCR reads via MiXCR and lists one record per CDR3 protein. The repertoire holds roughly 170,000 distinct CDR3 sequences, with 85% to 95% as singletons. The material sequenced was CD4+ T cells from PBMCs. The receptors were sampled from a human donor with multiple sclerosis.

The V call is TRBV5-4, the J call TRBJ2-2; 7 nucleotides agree with TRBD1. Germline V gene lookup returns CDR1 SGHNT and CDR2 YYREEE (reference sequence). The CDR3 is 15 residues long. The V segment lost 2 bases and the J segment 4 bases; nucleotides outside the gene matches: 5. CDR3 coding DNA: TGTGCCAGCAGCTTTGACAGGGAACCCACCGGGGAGCTGTTTTTT. Amino acid sequence: CASSFDREPTGELFF.

V is TRBV7-2 and J is TRBJ2-5; TRBD1 agrees at 7 bases. After removal of 2 bases from V and 3 bases from J, the junction contained 3 bases not matched to a gene. This CDR3 region has 14 residues. Germline-derived CDR1 and CDR2 are SGHTA and FQGNSA. The CDR3 protein is CASSLQQGKETQYF. CDR3 DNA sequence: TGTGCCAGCAGCTTACAACAGGGGAAAGAGACCCAGTACTTC.

The rearrangement links TRBV19 to TRBJ1-5; D ambiguous. The germline CDR1 and CDR2 sequences are LNHDA and SQIVND (reference sequence). Deletions cut 2 bases from V and 3 bases from J, with 11 bases between. The CDR3 spans 15 residues. CDR3 sequence: CASSISQRYNQPQHF. In DNA form, the CDR3 reads TGTGCCAGTAGTATATCTCAGAGATACAATCAGCCCCAGCATTTT.

The V and J genes are TRBV2 and TRBJ2-1; 9 bases fit TRBD2. The CDR3 has 15 amino acids. Germline trimming cut 5 bases from V and 7 bases from J; bases unmatched to any gene: 9. Germline V CDR1 and CDR2: SNHLY, FYNNEI. This CDR3 is CASSLRSGSGNEQFF. CDR3 sequence (DNA): TGTGCCAGCAGTCTTCGTAGCGGGAGTGGAAATGAGCAGTTCTTC.

The chain uses TRBV5-1 and TRBJ2-3, with D perhaps matching TRBD1 or TRBD2 (5 bases each). V lost 9 bases and J lost 0, with 8 bases in between. Germline V CDR1 and CDR2: SGHRS, YFSETQ. This CDR3 comprises 12 residues. In nucleotides, the CDR3 is TGCGCCACCCGGGACAGCACAGATACGCAGTATTTT. This translates into CATRDSTDTQYF.

The J gene is TRBJ2-7, the V gene TRBV27; TRBD1 aligns across 12 bases. Trimming cost V 2 bases and J 5 bases; bases outside gene matches: 4. Germline values: CDR1 MNHEY, CDR2 SMNVEV (reference sequence). CDR3 size: 15 residues. The CDR3 loop reads CASSLKGTGGDEQYF. Written as DNA, the CDR3 is TGTGCCAGCAGTTTAAAGGGGACAGGGGGCGACGAGCAGTACTTC.

The J gene is TRBJ2-1, the V gene TRBV27; perhaps TRBD1 as D (5 bases). Germline CDR1 reads MNHEY; CDR2 reads SMNVEV (reference sequence). Trimming took off 2 bases at V and 5 bases at J, with 13 bases between the two ends. The CDR3 consists of 15 residues. CDR3 bases: TGTGCCAGCAGTTTACAGGGCCCGGGCCACAATGAGCAGTTCTTC. Residues: CASSLQGPGHNEQFF.

In this sample, this clonotype turned up once. This chain connects TRBV3-1 to TRBJ2-3; 9 positions match TRBD2. The CDR3 has 17 amino acids. The V segment lost 0 bases and the J segment 2 bases; nucleotides outside the gene matches: 6. Germline CDR1 reads LGHDT; CDR2 reads YNNKEL (reference sequence). In DNA, the CDR3 is TGTGCCAGCAGCCAAGATCTGACTAGCGGCAACACAGATACGCAGTATTTT. Translated, it gives CASSQDLTSGNTDTQYF.

J is TRBJ2-2 and V is TRBV19; D might be TRBD1 (5 bases). V was cut by 7 bases and J by 7 bases, with 16 bases left in between. Germline CDR1 is LNHDA and CDR2 is SQIVND (reference sequence). There are 14 residues in the CDR3. As DNA, the CDR3 is TGTGCCAGTACCACGACCTGGGGCAGCGGGGAGCTGTTTTTT. Translation gives CASTTTWGSGELFF.

This rearrangement joins TRBV27 to TRBJ2-4, with D possibly TRBD2 on 7 matching bases. The germline CDR1 and CDR2 sequences are MNHEY and SMNVEV (reference sequence). V was clipped by 2 bases and J by 1 base, with 30 bases between them. There are 22 residues in the CDR3. The CDR3 reads CASSLVGRGTKQGVRAKNIQYF. CDR3 sequence (DNA): TGTGCCAGCAGTTTAGTGGGGAGAGGGACTAAACAGGGAGTAAGGGCCAAAAACATTCAGTACTTC.

The chain joins TRBV18 to TRBJ2-5, with unresolved D. Germline CDR1 KGHSH, CDR2 LQKENI. This CDR3 has 15 residues. The V end lost 3 bases, the J end lost 3 bases, and 14 bases lay between the germline ends. Here the CDR3 DNA reads TGTGCCAGCTCACCTTCGGCAGCGTTCGAAGAGACCCAGTACTTC. Amino acid sequence: CASSPSAAFEETQYF.

The rearrangement joins TRBV7-2 to TRBJ1-5; 7 positions match TRBD1. This CDR3 spans 15 amino acids. The V gene end was trimmed by 5 bases and the J gene end by 5 bases; junction bases not matched to a gene: 9. Germline V lookup: CDR1 SGHTA, CDR2 FQGNSA. The CDR3 coding sequence is TGTGCCAGCAGCCAAACGCAGGGGGTCGATCAGCCCCAGCATTTT. This gives the protein CASSQTQGVDQPQHF.

The chain has TRBV7-3 and TRBJ2-1, with 8 bases matching TRBD2. V trimming: 5 bases; J trimming: 9 bases; junction bases outside the gene matches: 12. The germline CDR1 and CDR2 sequences are SGHTA and FQGTGA. The CDR3 totals 15 residues. The CDR3 nucleotides are TGTGCCAGCAGCCCCCAGGGACTAGACGTGGGTGAGCAGTTCTTC. Protein product: CASSPQGLDVGEQFF.

The chain is built from TRBV20-1 and TRBJ1-2, with TRBD1 identical over 7 bases. J gave up 4 bases and V 1 base, and 12 bases lay outside the gene matches. Germline CDR1 is DFQATT and CDR2 is SNEGSKA (reference sequence). The CDR3 extends over 16 amino acids. Here the CDR3 reads CSARVRRGRGIYGYTF. CDR3 DNA: TGCAGTGCTAGAGTGAGGAGGGGGCGAGGGATCTATGGCTACACCTTC.

This clonotype was seen a few times. V is TRBV12-3 or TRBV12-4 and J is TRBJ1-1; D is unresolved. Trimming pared 1 base from V and 1 base from J, leaving 7 bases between. The CDR3 consists of 14 residues. CDR3 amino acids: CASSLGQRNTEAFF. CDR3 DNA: TGTGCCAGCAGTTTAGGGCAGCGGAACACTGAAGCTTTCTTT.

The V call is TRBV12-3 or TRBV12-4, the J call TRBJ1-2; possibly TRBD1 for D (6 bases). The length of the CDR3 is 15 residues. The V end lost 2 bases, the J end lost 3 bases, and 13 bases lay between the germline ends. This CDR3 reads CASSLFPRGHYGYTF. In nucleotides, the CDR3 is TGTGCCAGCAGTTTATTTCCCAGGGGCCACTATGGCTACACCTTC.